The entry that follows covers one T cell receptor beta chain sequence. This record belongs to a study of blood T cell repertoires in COVID-19. This CDR3 region has 16 residues. Unmatched junction bases numbered 5, after V lost 0 bases and J lost 1 base. Germline-derived CDR1 and CDR2 are SGDLS and YYNGEE. The assay was immunoSEQ multiplex PCR, and TCRdb's table has in-frame clones only and misses some. The table lists some 120,000 clones, approximately 90% of them singletons. The rearrangement joins TRBV9 to TRBJ2-3, with 7 nucleotides matching TRBD2. Sample: peripheral blood. The clonotype originates from a woman at least 80 years old with acute or convalescent COVID-19. Written as DNA, the CDR3 is TGTGCCAGCAGCGTAGGGGGGGGTTATGGCACAGATACGCAGTATTTT. Its translation is CASSVGGGYGTDTQYF.